This T cell receptor beta chain appears in the sequencing data of a study of T cells expressing NK-cell markers (TCRdb year 2020). Study-wide context: Three sorted T-cell subsets (CD3+CD56+NKG2C+, CD3+CD56+NKG2C- and CD3+CD56-NKG2C+) from several donors had their TCR beta-chain repertoires profiled. Among the eight sequenced donors, seven were HCMV-seropositive and one was HCMV-seronegative. Randomly selected healthy volunteers, three men and five women, were used as the eight sequenced donors. Libraries were sequenced as 2 x 150 bp reads on Illumina HiSeq 2000/2500, MiSeq or NextSeq.

The sample was run on an Illumina HiSeq 2000. TCR beta cDNA libraries were made by 5'RACE template switching that added a universal primer site and unique molecular identifiers. cDNA synthesis was primed from the TCR beta constant segment, followed by two successive PCR amplification steps. In the original analysis: MIGEC handled demultiplexing of the reads and grouping by UMI, while MiTCR was used to assemble and quantify clonotypes. To exclude erroneous sequences, any TCR cDNA sequence not supported by at least two reads was discarded. The tcR package was used for downstream repertoire analysis, and clonotypes were matched across fractions by CDR3 nucleotide sequence plus V segment. VDJmatch was used to annotate antigen specificity against VDJdb, with one amino acid substitution in CDR3 permitted. The reads underwent TCRdb reprocessing, giving one record for each CDR3 protein sequence and no DNA. TCRdb, rather than the study authors, made the V and J calls. For this sample, the table gives 500,000 to 700,000 distinct CDR3 sequences. The top ten clonotypes cover roughly 3.5% of the sample.

General study outcomes and caveats: In a handful of donors, the dominant CD3+CD56+NKG2C+ clonotypes were found to rank among the top 10 CD8+ clonotypes and to make up about 1.0-7.5% of CD8+ T cells. Those dominant clonotypes were again the most abundant among CD3+CD56-NKG2C+ cells in several donors, at roughly 25-65%. Whether the expanded NKG2C-expressing T cell clones were specific for HCMV antigens remained unclear.

About this clonotype itself: Its antigen is still unknown.

To determine HCMV serostatus, a commercial ELISA kit was used to detect HCMV-specific IgG in serum. Peripheral blood mononuclear cells were isolated from blood by Ficoll density gradient centrifugation. From the cysteine up to the phenylalanine, the CDR3 has a length of 14 residues. DNA is not recorded here. CDR1 SGHAT and CDR2 FQNNGV are derived from the germline V gene. Sequenced input: blood T cells: a sorted CD56 or NKG2C T cell subset, CD4+ or CD8+ T cells, or bulk PBMC T cells (not recorded which). Here the chain combines TRBV11-2 and TRBJ2-1; TCRdb indicates TRBD2, and absent DNA this call remains unverified. This receptor was obtained from a young man in good health. Donor details come from another sample of the same person, matched by shared clones. The CDR3 corresponds to CASSPTGLVNSQFF.